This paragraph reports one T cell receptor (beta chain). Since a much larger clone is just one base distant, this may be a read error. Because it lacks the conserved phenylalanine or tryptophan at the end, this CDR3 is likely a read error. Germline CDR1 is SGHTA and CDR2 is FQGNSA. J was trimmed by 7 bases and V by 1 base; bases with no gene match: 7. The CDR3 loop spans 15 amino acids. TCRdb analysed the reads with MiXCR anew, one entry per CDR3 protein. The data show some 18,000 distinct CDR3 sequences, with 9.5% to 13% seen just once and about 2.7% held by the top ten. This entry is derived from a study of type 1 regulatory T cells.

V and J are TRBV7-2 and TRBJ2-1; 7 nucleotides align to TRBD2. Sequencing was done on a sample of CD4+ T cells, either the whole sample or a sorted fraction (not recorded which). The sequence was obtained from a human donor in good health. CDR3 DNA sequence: TGTGCCAGCAGCTTAGTCGCGGGAGCTTGGAATGAGCAGTTCTCC. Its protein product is CASSLVAGAWNEQFS.